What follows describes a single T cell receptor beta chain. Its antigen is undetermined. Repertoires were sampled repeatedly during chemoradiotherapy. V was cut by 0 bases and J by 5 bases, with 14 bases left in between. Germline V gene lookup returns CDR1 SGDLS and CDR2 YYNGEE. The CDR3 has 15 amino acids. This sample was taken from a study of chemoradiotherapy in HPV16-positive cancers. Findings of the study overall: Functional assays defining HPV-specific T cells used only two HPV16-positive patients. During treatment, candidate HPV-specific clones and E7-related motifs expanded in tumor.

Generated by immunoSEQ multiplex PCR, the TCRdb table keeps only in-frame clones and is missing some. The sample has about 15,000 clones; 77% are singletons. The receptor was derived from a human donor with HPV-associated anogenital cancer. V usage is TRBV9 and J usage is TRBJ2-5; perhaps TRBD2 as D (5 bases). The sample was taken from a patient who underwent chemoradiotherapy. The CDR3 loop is CASSVAGNSWETQYF. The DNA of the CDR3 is TGTGCCAGCAGCGTAGCGGGAAATAGTTGGGAGACCCAGTACTTC. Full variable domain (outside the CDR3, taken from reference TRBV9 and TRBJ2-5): DSGVTQTPKHLITATGQRVTLRCSPRSGDLSVYWYQQSLDQGLQFLIQYYNGEERAKGNILERFSAQQFPDLHSELNLSSLELGDSALYFCASSVAGNSWETQYFGPGTRLLVL.